The clone carrying this T cell receptor (beta chain) occurred a few times. Its antigen remains unidentified. Assay used: immunoSEQ multiplex PCR; TCRdb lists only in-frame clones, some missing. The sample has millions of clones, around 94% seen once. This sample stems from a study of shared clonotypes between healthy human individuals. Study summary: Three plates were used per donor for CD4 naive, three for CD4 memory, two for CD8 naive and one for CD8 memory.

Each donor was a Caucasian adult residing in Nashville, Tennessee. Deletions cut 10 bases from V and 4 bases from J, with 10 bases between. This CDR3 spans 12 amino acids. The germline V gene encodes CDR1 ENHRY and CDR2 SYGVKD. Findings and limits, study-wide: Naive subsets tended to show greater estimated richness than memory subsets. Limitation of the genetic and exposure-history diversity represented came from the few donors.

The chain has TRBV10-3 and TRBJ1-4, with a weak D call TRBD1 (5 bases). The specimen sequenced was naive CD4+ T cells sorted from blood. This sample's subset: CD45RA+ positively selected. The receptor was isolated from a young man in good health. The CDR3 protein is CATGGNNEKLFF. The DNA of the CDR3 is TGTGCCACGGGGGGGAATAATGAAAAACTGTTTTTT.